The sequence of this T cell receptor (beta chain) was determined in a study of vaccination effects on CD4 cells after COVID-19. Assay: immunoSEQ multiplex PCR; the TCRdb copy retains only in-frame clones and omits some. The top ten hold roughly 15% of the sample, which has 25,000 to 35,000 clones, 70% to 75% seen once. This clone came up a few times. No antigen is known for it. The CDR3 loop spans 13 amino acids. Germline CDR1 reads SGHRS; CDR2 reads YFSETQ. The V end lost 4 bases, the J end lost 5 bases, and 12 bases lay between the germline ends. Viral peptide pools were used in the ViraFEST assay to expand antigen-specific CD4+ T cells, and sequencing came afterward. Scientists isolated CD4+ T cells after an approximately 10-day culture period ended. Each participant was given two doses of one vaccine (BNT162b2 or mRNA-1273).

This TCR derives from a human donor who received a COVID-19 vaccine. The chain is built from TRBV5-1 and TRBJ1-2; possible D gene TRBD1, 6 bases. The sample was CD4+ T cells from PBMCs cultured with HCoV-229E spike peptides, taken after COVID-19 vaccination. CDR3 DNA: TGCGCCAGCAGCGAACAGGGAGCATATGGCTACACCTTC. This sequence encodes CASSEQGAYGYTF.